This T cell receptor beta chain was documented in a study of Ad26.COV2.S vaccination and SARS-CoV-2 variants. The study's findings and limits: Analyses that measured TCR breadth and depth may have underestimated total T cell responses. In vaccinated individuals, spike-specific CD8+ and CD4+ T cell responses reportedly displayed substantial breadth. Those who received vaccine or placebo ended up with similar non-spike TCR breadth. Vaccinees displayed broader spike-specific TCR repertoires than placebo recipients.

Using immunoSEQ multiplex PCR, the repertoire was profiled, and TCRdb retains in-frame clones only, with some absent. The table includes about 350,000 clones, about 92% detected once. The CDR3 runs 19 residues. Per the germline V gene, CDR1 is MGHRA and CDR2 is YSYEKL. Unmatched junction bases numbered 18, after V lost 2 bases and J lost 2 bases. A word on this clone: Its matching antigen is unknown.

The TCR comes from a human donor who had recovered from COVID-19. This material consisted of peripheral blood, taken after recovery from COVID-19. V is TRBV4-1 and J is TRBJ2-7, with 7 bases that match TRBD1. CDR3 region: CASSQKPGQKYEGAYEQYF. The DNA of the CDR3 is TGCGCCAGCAGCCAAAAACCGGGACAGAAGTACGAAGGCGCCTACGAGCAGTACTTC.